The 9 T cell receptor beta chains listed next were all sequenced from one sample in a study of post-analysis software for immune sequencing data. Overall study results and limits: In patients, about 5 TRBV segments were more frequent than in controls, with TRBV5-6, TRBV5-1 and TRBV20-1 among them.

What these receptors recognize is not known. Prepared libraries of TCR beta cDNA carried unique molecular identifiers. One entry per CDR3 protein, called by TCRdb with MiXCR from the PCR reads. The sample comprises about 820,000 distinct CDR3 sequences, about 53% of which are singletons, and about 4.5% rests with the top ten. Sequenced input: blood. Receptor source: a girl aged 5-17 years with multiple sclerosis.

A single count supports this clonotype. The chain recombines TRBV4-2 with TRBJ2-5; the match to TRBD2 covers 7 bases. Germline V lookup: CDR1 LGHNA, CDR2 YNFKEQ. With 0 bases clipped from V and 5 bases from J, the junction kept 9 bases outside the gene matches. This CDR3 has 16 residues. DNA of the CDR3: TGTGCCAGCAGCCAAGAGGAGGGACTACTTGGTGAGACCCAGTACTTC. The encoded protein is CASSQEEGLLGETQYF.

The rearrangement joins TRBV28 to TRBJ2-1; maybe TRBD2 (7 bases). CDR3 length equals 16 residues. The V gene's germline CDR1 is MDHEN and CDR2 SYDVKM. V lost 5 bases and J 7 bases, leaving 21 bases between the germline ends. Written as DNA, the CDR3 is TGTGCCAGCAGTCCCCTCGGACAGCGGGGTAAAAATGAGCAGTTCTTC. This encodes CASSPLGQRGKNEQFF.

The chain employs TRBV5-6 and TRBJ1-2; weak D call: TRBD1 (6 bases). CDR3 length: 14 amino acids. The germline V gene has CDR1 SGHDT and CDR2 YYEEEE. The V and J ends lost 4 bases and 5 bases respectively, with 15 bases between them. CDR3 region: CASSLSGVEYGYTF. Written as DNA, the CDR3 is TGTGCCAGCAGCCTCTCAGGGGTGGAGTATGGCTACACCTTC.

This clonotype was found a few times. The V gene is TRBV20-1, the J gene TRBJ2-5; TRBD2 aligns across 10 bases. This CDR3 comprises 14 residues. Germline CDR1 and CDR2: DFQATT and SNEGSKA (reference sequence). The V and J ends lost 1 base and 4 bases, in that order; junction bases with no gene match: 3. In nucleotides, the CDR3 is TGCAGTGCTAGAGTATCTAGCGGGAGAGAGACCCAGTACTTC. Amino acid sequence: CSARVSSGRETQYF.

V is TRBV15 and J is TRBJ2-7; 8 bases are a match to TRBD1. The CDR3 is 14 amino acids. The junction had 5 bases not matched to a gene; V was cut back by 5 bases and J by 2 bases. In germline, CDR1 is LNHNV, CDR2 YYDKDF (reference sequence). The CDR3 here is CATSRDRRTYEQYF. Here the CDR3 DNA reads TGTGCCACCAGCCGGGACAGGAGAACCTACGAGCAGTACTTC.

The J gene is TRBJ2-1, the V gene TRBV5-6; no clear D. Trimming cost V 0 bases and J 7 bases, with 11 bases left between them. CDR1 and CDR2 (germline): SGHDT, YYEEEE. The CDR3 covers 14 residues. The DNA for the CDR3 is TGTGCCAGCAGCTTGGCTCTAGGGCTGAATGAGCAGTTCTTC. Encoded protein: CASSLALGLNEQFF.

This chain links TRBV30 with TRBJ1-2; no firm D call. The germline gives CDR1 GTSNPN, CDR2 SVGIG (reference sequence). With 0 bases removed from V and 4 bases from J, the gap between germline ends came to 9 bases. This CDR3 region has 13 residues. The CDR3 DNA reads as TGTGCCTGGAGTGTGATACGGTCCTATGGCTACACCTTC. Translating it yields CAWSVIRSYGYTF.

CDR3 sequence: CASRGLRGGFEAFF. Written as DNA, the CDR3 is TGTGCCAGCAGGGGACTTCGGGGCGGATTTGAAGCTTTCTTT. V usage is TRBV12-3 or TRBV12-4 and J usage is TRBJ1-1, with a weak D call TRBD1 (5 bases). V dropped 6 bases and J dropped 7 bases, with 18 bases sitting between them. This CDR3 comprises 14 residues.

The rearrangement joins TRBV19 to TRBJ2-5; 12 positions agree with TRBD2. Germline V gene sequence: CDR1 LNHDA, CDR2 SQIVND (reference sequence). The CDR3 loop spans 17 amino acids. Unmatched junction bases numbered 9, after V lost 2 bases and J lost 5 bases. As DNA, the CDR3 is TGTGCCAGTAGTATATCCCTAGCGGGAGGGCCGAGGGAGACCCAGTACTTC. It encodes CASSISLAGGPRETQYF.